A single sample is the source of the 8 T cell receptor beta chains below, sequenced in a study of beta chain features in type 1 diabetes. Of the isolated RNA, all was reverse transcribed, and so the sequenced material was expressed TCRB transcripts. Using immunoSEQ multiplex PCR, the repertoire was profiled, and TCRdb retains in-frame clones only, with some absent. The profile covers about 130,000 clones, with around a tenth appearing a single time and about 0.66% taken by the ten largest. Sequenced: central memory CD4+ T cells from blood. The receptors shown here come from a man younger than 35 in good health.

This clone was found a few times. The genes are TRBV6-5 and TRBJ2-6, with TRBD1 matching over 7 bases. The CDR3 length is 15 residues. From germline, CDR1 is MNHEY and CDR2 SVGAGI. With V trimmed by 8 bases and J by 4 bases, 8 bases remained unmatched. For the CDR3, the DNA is TGTGCCAGCGGGACAGTCCTCTTGGGGGCCAACGTCCTGACTTTC. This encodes CASGTVLLGANVLTF.

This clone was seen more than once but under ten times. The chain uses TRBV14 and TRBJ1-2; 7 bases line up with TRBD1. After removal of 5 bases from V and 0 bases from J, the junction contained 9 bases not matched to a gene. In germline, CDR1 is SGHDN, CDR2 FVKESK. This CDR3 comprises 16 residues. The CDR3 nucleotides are TGTGCCAGCAGCGCCTCGGACAGGACAGCTAACTATGGCTACACCTTC. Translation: CASSASDRTANYGYTF.

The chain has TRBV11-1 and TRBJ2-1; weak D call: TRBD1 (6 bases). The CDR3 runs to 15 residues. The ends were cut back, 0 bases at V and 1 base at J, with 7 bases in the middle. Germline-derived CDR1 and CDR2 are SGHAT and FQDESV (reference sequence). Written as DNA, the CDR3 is TGTGCCAGCAGCTTAGCGGGGGCATCCTACAATGAGCAGTTCTTC. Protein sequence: CASSLAGASYNEQFF.

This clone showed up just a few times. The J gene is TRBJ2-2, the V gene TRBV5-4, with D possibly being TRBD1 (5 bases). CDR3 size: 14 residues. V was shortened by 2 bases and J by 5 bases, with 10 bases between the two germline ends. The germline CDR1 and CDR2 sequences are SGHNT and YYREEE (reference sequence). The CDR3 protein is CASSFDSRTGELFF. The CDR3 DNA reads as TGTGCCAGCAGCTTCGACAGTAGGACCGGGGAGCTGTTTTTT.

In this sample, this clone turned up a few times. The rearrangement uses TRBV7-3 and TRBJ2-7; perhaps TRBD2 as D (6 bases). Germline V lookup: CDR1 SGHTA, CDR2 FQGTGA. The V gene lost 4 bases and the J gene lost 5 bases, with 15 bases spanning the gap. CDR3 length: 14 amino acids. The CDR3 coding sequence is TGTGCCAGCAGCTCACTGGGGGGTCTCAACGAGCAGTACTTC. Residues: CASSSLGGLNEQYF.

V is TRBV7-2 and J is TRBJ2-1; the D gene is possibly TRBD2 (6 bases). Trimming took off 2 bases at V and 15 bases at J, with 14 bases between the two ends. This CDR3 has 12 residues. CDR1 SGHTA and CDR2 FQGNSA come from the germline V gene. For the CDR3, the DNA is TGTGCCAGCAGCTTAAGTTCGGGGGAGTTGTTCTTC. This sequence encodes CASSLSSGELFF.

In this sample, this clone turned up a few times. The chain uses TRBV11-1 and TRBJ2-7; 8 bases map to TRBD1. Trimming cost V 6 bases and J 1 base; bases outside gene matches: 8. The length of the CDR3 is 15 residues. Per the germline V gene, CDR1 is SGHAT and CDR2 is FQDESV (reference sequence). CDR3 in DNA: TGTGCCAGCAGGGAACGGACAGGGAGATCCTACGAGCAGTACTTC. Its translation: CASRERTGRSYEQYF.

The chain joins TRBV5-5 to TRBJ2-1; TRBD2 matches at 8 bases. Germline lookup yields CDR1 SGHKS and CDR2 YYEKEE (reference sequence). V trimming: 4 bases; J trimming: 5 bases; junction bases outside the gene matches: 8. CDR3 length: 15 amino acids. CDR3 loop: CASSQSGGTDNEQFF. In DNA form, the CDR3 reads TGTGCCAGCAGCCAGAGCGGGGGAACTGACAATGAGCAGTTCTTC.